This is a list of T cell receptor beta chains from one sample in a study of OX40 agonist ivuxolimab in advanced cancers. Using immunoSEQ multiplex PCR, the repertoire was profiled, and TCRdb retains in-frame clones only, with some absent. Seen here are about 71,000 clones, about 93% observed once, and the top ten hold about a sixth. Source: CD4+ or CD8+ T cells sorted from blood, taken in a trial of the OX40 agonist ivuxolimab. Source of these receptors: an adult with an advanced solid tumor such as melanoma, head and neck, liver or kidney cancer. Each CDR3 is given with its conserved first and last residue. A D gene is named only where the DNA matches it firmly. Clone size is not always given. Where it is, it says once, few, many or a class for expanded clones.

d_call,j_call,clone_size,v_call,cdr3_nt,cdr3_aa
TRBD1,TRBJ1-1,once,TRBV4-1,TGCGCCAGCAGCCCTGACAGGGCCCTGAACACTGAAGCTTTCTTT,CASSPDRALNTEAFF
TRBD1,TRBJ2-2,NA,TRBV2,TGTGCCAGCAGGGCGAACAGGGGGAACACCGGGGAGCTGTTTTTT,CASRANRGNTGELFF
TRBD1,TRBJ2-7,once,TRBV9,TGTGCCAGCAGCGTAGGACCAGGGGGAACCTACGAGCAGTACTTC,CASSVGPGGTYEQYF
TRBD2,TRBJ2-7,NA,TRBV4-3,TGCGCCAGCAGCCCAGGGGCGGGGGGCGTCTCCTACGAGCAGTACTTC,CASSPGAGGVSYEQYF
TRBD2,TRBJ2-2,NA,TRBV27,TGTGCCAGCACCCCACTAGCGGGAGCCACCGGGGAGCTGTTTTTT,CASTPLAGATGELFF
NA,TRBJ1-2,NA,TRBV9,TGTGCCAGCAGCAACCCGGGAGGCATTTCTAACTATGGCTACACCTTC,CASSNPGGISNYGYTF
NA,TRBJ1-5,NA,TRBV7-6,TGTGCCAGCAGCTCAGGCACGGGACCGGGCAATCAGCCCCAGCATTTT,CASSSGTGPGNQPQHF
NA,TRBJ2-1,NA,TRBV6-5,TGTGCCAGCAGCTCCGACAGATACAATGAGCAGTTCTTC,CASSSDRYNEQFF
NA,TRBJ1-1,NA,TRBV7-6,TGTGCCAGCAGCTCAGGAACTAAGAACACTGAAGCTTTCTTT,CASSSGTKNTEAFF
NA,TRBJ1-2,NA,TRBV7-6,TGTGCCAGCAGCTTAGCCCAGGGAGCTAACTATGGCTACACCTTC,CASSLAQGANYGYTF
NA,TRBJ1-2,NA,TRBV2,TGTGCCAGCAGTCGCCGGACGCTAGACTATGGCTACACCTTC,CASSRRTLDYGYTF
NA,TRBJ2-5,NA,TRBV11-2,TGTGCCAGCAGCTCAATAGCGAAGCAAGAGACCCAGTACTTC,CASSSIAKQETQYF
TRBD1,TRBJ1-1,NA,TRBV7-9,TGTGCCAGCAGCTTAGACAGGGGCGTGAACACTGAAGCTTTCTTT,CASSLDRGVNTEAFF
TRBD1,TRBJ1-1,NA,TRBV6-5,TGTGCCAGCAGTCACGGGGACAGCATGAACACTGAAGCTTTCTTT,CASSHGDSMNTEAFF
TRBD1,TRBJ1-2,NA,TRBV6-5,TGTGCCAGCAGTATCCCAGGGGGGGCTTATGGCTACACCTTC,CASSIPGGAYGYTF
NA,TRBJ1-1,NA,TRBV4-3,TGCGCCAGCAGCCAAGAGGAGATCGTCGGGGACACTGAAGCTTTCTTT,CASSQEEIVGDTEAFF
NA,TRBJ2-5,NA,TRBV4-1,TGCGCCAGCAGCCAAGACGGGGGTGAGACCCAGTACTTC,CASSQDGGETQYF
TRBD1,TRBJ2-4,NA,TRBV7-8,TGTGCCAGCAGCCAGGGGGACATTCAGTACTTC,CASSQGDIQYF
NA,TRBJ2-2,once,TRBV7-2,TGTGCCAGCAGCTTAAATAGTTGGGTTTTTAACGAGGGCACCGGGGAGCTGTTTTTT,CASSLNSWVFNEGTGELFF
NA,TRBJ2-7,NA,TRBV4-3,TGCGCCAGCAGCCTTCAGGGGGGGAAGTCCTACGAGCAGTACTTC,CASSLQGGKSYEQYF
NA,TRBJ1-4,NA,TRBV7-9,TGTGCCAGCAGGGGGCTCGTTAGTGAAAAACTGTTTTTT,CASRGLVSEKLFF
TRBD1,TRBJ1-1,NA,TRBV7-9,TGTGCCAGCAGCTTTCGGAGGGAGGGGGCGACACTGGAGAACACTGAAGCTTTCTTT,CASSFRREGATLENTEAFF
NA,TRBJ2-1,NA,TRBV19,TGTGCCAGTAGTATATCGGGGAACAATGAGCAGTTCTTC,CASSISGNNEQFF
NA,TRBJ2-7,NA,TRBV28,TGTGCCAGCAGTTTTTGGCGGACGAGGGGCTACGAGCAGTACTTC,CASSFWRTRGYEQYF
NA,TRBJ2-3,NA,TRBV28,TGTGCCAGCAAGGGCGGTAGACCAGATACGCAGTATTTT,CASKGGRPDTQYF
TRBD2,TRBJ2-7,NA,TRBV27,TGTGCCAGCAGTTACCGACTAGCGGGAGCCTACGAGCAGTACTTC,CASSYRLAGAYEQYF
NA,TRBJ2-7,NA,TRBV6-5,TGTGCCAGCAGTTACTCGATCGGCTCCGCCGAGCAGTACTTC,CASSYSIGSAEQYF
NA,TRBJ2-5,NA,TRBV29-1,TGCAGCGTACGAACAGGGTTAGAGACCCAGTACTTC,CSVRTGLETQYF
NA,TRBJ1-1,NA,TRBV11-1,TGTGCCAGCAGCCCGTGGACGGATGAAGCTTTCTTT,CASSPWTDEAFF
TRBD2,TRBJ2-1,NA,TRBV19,TGTGCCAGTAAGACTAGCGGGAGCTCCCACAATGAGCAGTTCTTC,CASKTSGSSHNEQFF
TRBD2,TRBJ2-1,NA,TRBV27,TGTGCCAGCAGTCTAGCGGGGAGCTCCTACAATGAGCAGTTCTTC,CASSLAGSSYNEQFF
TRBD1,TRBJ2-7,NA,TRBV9,TGTGCCAGCAGCGCTATTGACAGGGGAACAGGCGAGCAGTACTTC,CASSAIDRGTGEQYF
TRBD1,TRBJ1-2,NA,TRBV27,TGTGCCAGCAGTTTAATGTGGGACAGTACCACAAACTATGGCTACACCTTC,CASSLMWDSTTNYGYTF
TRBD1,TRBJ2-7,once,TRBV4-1,TGCGCCAGCAGCCAAGGGGTCCCGGGACAGGGCTCCTACGAGCAGTACTTC,CASSQGVPGQGSYEQYF
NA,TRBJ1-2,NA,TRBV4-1,TGCGCCAGCAGCCAAGAGGGTTCCCACTATGGCTACACCTTC,CASSQEGSHYGYTF
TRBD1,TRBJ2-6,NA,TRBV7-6,TGTGCCAGCAGCTCGGACAGGGGAAAATATAGTGGGGCCAACGTCCTGACTTTC,CASSSDRGKYSGANVLTF
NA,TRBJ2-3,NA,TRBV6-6,TGTGCCAGCAGTTGGACCGGGGTAGATACGCAGTATTTT,CASSWTGVDTQYF
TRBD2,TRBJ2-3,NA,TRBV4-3,TGCGCCAGCAGCCAAGATGTCGCGGGAGGGTTCACAGATACGCAGTATTTT,CASSQDVAGGFTDTQYF
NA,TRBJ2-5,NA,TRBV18,TGTGCCAGCTCACCGGCGGGCTCCGGGCCCCAGTACTTC,CASSPAGSGPQYF
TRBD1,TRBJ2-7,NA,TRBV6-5,TGTGCCAGCAGTGGGGGACAGGAAACCTACGAGCAGTACTTC,CASSGGQETYEQYF
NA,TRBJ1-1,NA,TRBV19,TGTGCCAGTAGTATCAGCTGGGCTGGCGAAGCTTTCTTT,CASSISWAGEAFF
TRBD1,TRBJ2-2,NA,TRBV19,TGTGCCAGTAGCGGACAGGGAAGAGGCACCGGGGAGCTGTTTTTT,CASSGQGRGTGELFF
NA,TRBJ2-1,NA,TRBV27,TGTGCCAGCACTCGCCCAGGGAGCCATTCCTACAATGAGCAGTTCTTC,CASTRPGSHSYNEQFF
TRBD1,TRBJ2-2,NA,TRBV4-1,TGCGCCAGCAGCCAGTTTCCGGGACAGGGGGCTATTGAGAGCACCGGGGAGCTGTTTTTT,CASSQFPGQGAIESTGELFF
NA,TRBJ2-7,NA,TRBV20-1,TGCAGTGCCAGGAGGGGAGTCGAGCAGTACTTC,CSARRGVEQYF
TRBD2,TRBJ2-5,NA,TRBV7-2,TGTGCCAGCAGCTTACCGGGGGGAGAGACCCAGTACTTC,CASSLPGGETQYF
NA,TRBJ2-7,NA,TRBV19,TGTGCCAGTAGCCTAAACAGGGTCGAGCAGTACTTC,CASSLNRVEQYF
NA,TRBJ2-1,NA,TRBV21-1,TGTGCCAACCTCCGACGAGGGACGTACAATGAGCAGTTCTTC,CANLRRGTYNEQFF
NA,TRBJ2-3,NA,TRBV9,TGTGCCAGCAGCCCCCCCGTTGGTACGCAGTATTTT,CASSPPVGTQYF
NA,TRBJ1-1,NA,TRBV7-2,TGTGCCAGCAGCTTAGGCACTGAAGCTTTCTTT,CASSLGTEAFF
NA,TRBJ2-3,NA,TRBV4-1,TGCGCCAGCAGCCAAGGACCCCTAGCGTTAGATACGCAGTATTTT,CASSQGPLALDTQYF
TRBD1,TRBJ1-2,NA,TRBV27,TGTGCCAGCAGTTTAGCAGGGGGCGTTAACTATGGCTACACCTTC,CASSLAGGVNYGYTF
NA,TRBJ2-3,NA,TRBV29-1,TGCAGCGTGGCTTGGGCGGGGATGGGGACAGATACGCAGTATTTT,CSVAWAGMGTDTQYF